A selection of T cell receptor beta chains follows, all from one sample in a study of vaccination and CD4 T cells after COVID-19. TCRdb itself ran the PCR reads through MiXCR, one entry per CDR3 protein. The table shows around 19,000 distinct CDR3 sequences, with 53% occurring only once. For these TCRs, the target antigens are not known. This specimen consisted of CD4+ T cells from blood, cultured in vitro, obtained before SARS-CoV-2 vaccination. Receptor source: a human donor who had recovered from COVID-19. The CDR3 runs from the conserved cysteine through the conserved F or W.

V gene: TRBV6-1; J gene: TRBJ1-2; CDR3 protein: CASSPGTGGYTF
V gene: TRBV6-1; J gene: TRBJ1-3; CDR3 protein: CASTGTPGNTIYF
V gene: TRBV7-3; J gene: TRBJ1-1; CDR3 protein: CASSKDRVTEAFF
V gene: TRBV7-2; J gene: TRBJ2-7; CDR3 protein: CASSLGTGTSPYEQYF
V gene: TRBV20-1; J gene: TRBJ2-3; CDR3 protein: CSAPPSSTDTQYF
V gene: TRBV6-5; J gene: TRBJ2-1; CDR3 protein: CASSYPGLAQNEQFF
V gene: TRBV6-2/TRBV6-3; J gene: TRBJ1-3; CDR3 protein: CASSHEGNTIYF
V gene: TRBV20-1; J gene: TRBJ1-4; CDR3 protein: CSASGASTLNEKLFF
V gene: TRBV6-2/TRBV6-3; J gene: TRBJ1-6; CDR3 protein: CASSPHRDSNSPLHF
V gene: TRBV19; J gene: TRBJ2-5; CDR3 protein: CASSRDSRQETQYF
V gene: TRBV7-2; J gene: TRBJ2-5; CDR3 protein: CASSFTADRQETQYF
V gene: TRBV6-2/TRBV6-3; J gene: TRBJ1-2; CDR3 protein: CASSIKGREDGYTF
V gene: TRBV7-6; J gene: TRBJ2-5; CDR3 protein: CASSLAAAEYQETQYF
V gene: TRBV7-9; J gene: TRBJ2-1; CDR3 protein: CASSLRLAGGSNEQFF
V gene: TRBV20-1; J gene: TRBJ1-5; CDR3 protein: CSAEEGSNQPQHF
V gene: TRBV19; J gene: TRBJ1-1; CDR3 protein: CASSGRHTEAFF
V gene: TRBV7-2; J gene: TRBJ2-3; CDR3 protein: CASSLGRGSDTQYF
V gene: TRBV6-1; J gene: TRBJ1-6; CDR3 protein: CASTSGLGSPLHF
V gene: TRBV6-2/TRBV6-3; J gene: TRBJ2-5; CDR3 protein: CASRLAGERETQYF
V gene: TRBV7-2; J gene: TRBJ2-4; CDR3 protein: CASSPDRSTLNIQYF
V gene: TRBV5-4; J gene: TRBJ2-2; CDR3 protein: CASSSGQGETGELFF
V gene: TRBV20-1; J gene: TRBJ2-2; CDR3 protein: CSARPGTGATGELFF
V gene: TRBV6-4; J gene: TRBJ2-3; CDR3 protein: CASSRDYTDTQYF
V gene: TRBV2; J gene: TRBJ1-2; CDR3 protein: CASGNNYGYTF
V gene: TRBV20-1; J gene: TRBJ1-2; CDR3 protein: CSAKRRGASSGYTF
V gene: TRBV30; J gene: TRBJ1-1; CDR3 protein: CAWSGGAEAFF
V gene: TRBV27; J gene: TRBJ1-6; CDR3 protein: CASSFTGGHFKAGNSPLHF
V gene: TRBV7-8; J gene: TRBJ1-2; CDR3 protein: CASSLMGHSGGYTF
V gene: TRBV7-3; J gene: TRBJ2-3; CDR3 protein: CASSLRQGRTDTQYF
V gene: TRBV2; J gene: TRBJ2-1; CDR3 protein: CASRDRAYNEQFF
V gene: TRBV6-1; J gene: TRBJ2-1; CDR3 protein: CASRTGWVLDEQFF
V gene: TRBV20-1; J gene: TRBJ1-1; CDR3 protein: CSVRGTPNTEAFF
V gene: TRBV6-1; J gene: TRBJ1-5; CDR3 protein: CASSPGGIDRKAQHF
V gene: TRBV10-3; J gene: TRBJ1-2; CDR3 protein: CAISESGPPGGYTF
V gene: TRBV6-1; J gene: TRBJ1-1; CDR3 protein: CASTYRGRNTEAFF
V gene: TRBV12-3/TRBV12-4; J gene: TRBJ1-5; CDR3 protein: CASSSQGTGRNQPQHF
V gene: TRBV12-3/TRBV12-4; J gene: TRBJ2-5; CDR3 protein: CASSTDRGSETQYF
V gene: TRBV10-3; J gene: TRBJ2-1; CDR3 protein: CAIRGLAGGPDEQFF
V gene: TRBV19; J gene: TRBJ1-2; CDR3 protein: CASSFTYGYTF
V gene: TRBV7-2; J gene: TRBJ1-2; CDR3 protein: CASSLRQGRGYTF
V gene: TRBV27; J gene: TRBJ1-1; CDR3 protein: CASSSLVGGGTEAFF
V gene: TRBV7-3; J gene: TRBJ2-2; CDR3 protein: CASSLDRENTGELFF
V gene: TRBV7-2; J gene: TRBJ2-7; CDR3 protein: CASSPARAGGEQYF
V gene: TRBV10-3; J gene: TRBJ1-6; CDR3 protein: CAISGTGNSPLHF
V gene: TRBV20-1; J gene: TRBJ1-2; CDR3 protein: CSARTGPVKKGYTF
V gene: TRBV7-9; J gene: TRBJ2-5; CDR3 protein: CASSLAPSGRETQYF
V gene: TRBV7-2; J gene: TRBJ1-5; CDR3 protein: CASSDQAGASRPQHF
V gene: TRBV19; J gene: TRBJ1-1; CDR3 protein: CASTETLKWQNTEAFF
V gene: TRBV18; J gene: TRBJ2-3; CDR3 protein: CASSPLGQGRTDTQYF
V gene: TRBV7-9; J gene: TRBJ2-3; CDR3 protein: CASSWSTDTQYF
V gene: TRBV10-1; J gene: TRBJ2-2; CDR3 protein: CASSESTWGFNTGELFF
V gene: TRBV20-1; J gene: TRBJ1-1; CDR3 protein: CSARDRGRLNTEAFF
V gene: TRBV5-4; J gene: TRBJ2-5; CDR3 protein: CASSPSVSTETQYF
V gene: TRBV7-2; J gene: TRBJ1-1; CDR3 protein: CASSQQGGNTEAFF